These 27 T cell receptor beta chains were sequenced from one sample in a study of cytomegalovirus exposure and HLA in healthy donors. It was with 60 Vbeta and 13 Jbeta primers that the PCR ran. The protocol was immunoSEQ multiplex PCR, while the TCRdb copy is restricted to in-frame clones and leaves out a portion. The data show 150,000 to 180,000 clones, with 70% to 90% seen just once and roughly 5.9% held by the top ten. The sequenced sample consisted of PBMCs. The receptors were sampled from a woman aged 35 to 49 in good health and CMV-seropositive.

This chain connects TRBV25-1 to TRBJ1-2; TRBD1 is a possible D gene (6 bases). The germline V gene encodes CDR1 MGHDK and CDR2 SYGVNS. The length of the CDR3 is 15 residues. V lost 1 base, J lost 4 bases, and 13 bases lay in between. As DNA, the CDR3 is TGTGCCAGCAGTGAATTAGGGGGAATTGGCTATGGCTACACCTTC. Amino acid sequence: CASSELGGIGYGYTF.

The J gene is TRBJ2-7, the V gene TRBV6-5; 7 positions agree with TRBD2. The CDR3 is 13 residues long. J gave up 2 bases and V 8 bases, and 6 bases lay outside the gene matches. Germline-derived CDR1 and CDR2 are MNHEY and SVGAGI. The CDR3 protein is CASSWGLTYEQYF. The DNA for the CDR3 is TGTGCCAGCTCATGGGGACTAACCTACGAGCAGTACTTC.

This chain connects TRBV29-1 to TRBJ2-7, with 14 bases lining up with TRBD2. CDR1 SQVTM and CDR2 ANQGSEA come from the germline V gene. V lost 3 bases and J lost 2; bases outside the gene matches: 9. The CDR3 runs 17 residues. The CDR3 region has the DNA TGCAGCGTTGAGACTAGCGGGAGGGCCGCATTCGCCTACGAGCAGTACTTC. Translating gives CSVETSGRAAFAYEQYF.

CDR3 region: CASRDLESGRDEQYF. The DNA of the CDR3 is TGTGCCAGCAGGGACCTCGAAAGCGGGAGAGACGAGCAGTACTTC. V gene TRBV4-2 combines with J gene TRBJ2-7; 8 positions agree with TRBD2. V dropped 6 bases and J dropped 5; count of bases not matched to a gene: 12. This CDR3 is 15 amino acids long. Germline V lookup: CDR1 LGHNA, CDR2 YNFKEQ.

The J gene is TRBJ1-2, the V gene TRBV29-1, with a weak D call TRBD1 (6 bases). The CDR3 is 13 amino acids. The V end lost 7 bases, the J end lost 4 bases, and 16 bases lay between the germline ends. From germline, CDR1 is SQVTM and CDR2 ANQGSEA. The CDR3 spells CSAHITDSYGYTF. DNA of the CDR3: TGCAGCGCCCACATTACGGACAGCTATGGCTACACCTTC.

The chain uses TRBV30 and TRBJ1-3; 8 bases are a match to TRBD1. There are 17 residues in the CDR3. From germline, CDR1 is GTSNPN and CDR2 SVGIG (reference sequence). Unmatched junction bases numbered 7, after V lost 0 bases and J lost 0 bases. The CDR3 nucleotides read TGTGCCTGGAGTGTACGGCGACAGGGGTTCTCTGGAAACACCATATATTTT. This encodes CAWSVRRQGFSGNTIYF. Full variable domain (missing parts from reference TRBV30 and TRBJ1-3): SQTIHQWPATLVQPVGSPLSLECTVEGTSNPNLYWYRQAAGRGLQLLFYSVGIGQISSEVPQNLSASRPQDRQFILSSKKLLLSDSGFYLCAWSVRRQGFSGNTIYFGEGSWLTVV.

This chain uses TRBV29-1 with TRBJ2-1; D possibly corresponds to TRBD2 (5 bases). V lost 3 bases and J lost 8, with 5 bases in between. Germline V gives CDR1 SQVTM, CDR2 ANQGSEA. The CDR3 extends over 10 amino acids. The CDR3 reads CSVEEDEQFF. CDR3 bases: TGCAGCGTTGAGGAGGATGAGCAGTTCTTC.

This chain connects TRBV30 to TRBJ2-1; D uncertain. This CDR3 comprises 11 residues. Trimming pared 0 bases from V and 8 bases from J, leaving 5 bases between. Germline V gene sequence: CDR1 GTSNPN, CDR2 SVGIG (reference sequence). CDR3 loop: CAWSVTDEQFF. CDR3 in DNA: TGTGCCTGGAGTGTAACTGATGAGCAGTTCTTC.

The chain links TRBV18 to TRBJ1-5, with TRBD1 identical over 11 bases. The germline CDR1 and CDR2 sequences are KGHSH and LQKENI. The CDR3 totals 19 residues. The junction had 11 bases not matched to a gene; V was cut back by 3 bases and J by 1 base. The chain's CDR3 is CASSPATGTGGKSNQPQHF. The CDR3 coding sequence is TGTGCCAGCTCACCCGCTACCGGGACAGGGGGGAAGAGCAATCAGCCCCAGCATTTT.

This chain connects TRBV18 to TRBJ2-1; D may be TRBD1 (6 bases). V shed 7 bases and J shed 8 bases, with 24 bases lying between them. Looked up from germline, CDR1 is KGHSH and CDR2 is LQKENI. This CDR3 is 16 amino acids long. CDR3 protein: CASYHRGVGGTDEQFF. CDR3 nucleotides: TGTGCCAGCTATCACCGTGGGGTTGGGGGCACCGATGAGCAGTTCTTC.

The chain joins TRBV5-6 to TRBJ1-1, with D unresolved. Trimming left V 4 bases short and J 6 bases short, with 28 bases between. CDR1 and CDR2 from the germline V gene are SGHDT and YYEEEE. The CDR3 contains 18 residues. CDR3 DNA sequence: TGTGCCAGCAGCCCAGGAGCACGGAGGGCGTCTTCGAGACCTGAAGCTTTCTTT. Translated: CASSPGARRASSRPEAFF.

This chain uses TRBV10-3 with TRBJ2-1; D gene unclear. Looked up from germline, CDR1 is ENHRY and CDR2 is SYGVKD. The CDR3 is 12 residues long. V shed 4 bases and J shed 5 bases, with 6 bases lying between them. The CDR3 here is CAISGQDNEQFF. For the CDR3, the DNA is TGTGCCATCAGTGGCCAGGACAATGAGCAGTTCTTC.

The chain combines TRBV4-2 with TRBJ2-3; TRBD1 matches 8 bases. The CDR3 covers 18 residues. Per germline, CDR1 LGHNA and CDR2 YNFKEQ. The junction had 8 bases not matched to a gene; V was cut back by 0 bases and J by 0 bases. The CDR3, as DNA: TGTGCCAGCAGCCAAGAGTGGGGACAGGTATATAGCACAGATACGCAGTATTTT. Residues: CASSQEWGQVYSTDTQYF.

The V gene is TRBV7-2, the J gene TRBJ1-2, with D tentatively TRBD1 (6 bases). Trimming cost V 1 base and J 0 bases, with 9 bases left between them. The germline V gene has CDR1 SGHTA and CDR2 FQGNSA. CDR3 length: 15 amino acids. The DNA for the CDR3 is TGTGCCAGCAGCTTAGTCACAGGGTCTAACTATGGCTACACCTTC. The encoded protein is CASSLVTGSNYGYTF.

The J gene is TRBJ2-5, the V gene TRBV6-6, with D possibly being TRBD1 (5 bases). This CDR3 has 15 residues. V lost 7 bases, J lost 5 bases, and 20 bases lay in between. Germline V gene data show CDR1 as MNHNY and CDR2 as SVGAGI (reference sequence). CDR3 sequence reads: CASKGQFLLVETQYF. CDR3 in DNA: TGTGCCAGCAAGGGGCAGTTCCTCCTGGTTGAGACCCAGTACTTC.

The chain uses TRBV5-8 and TRBJ2-1; D ambiguous. CDR1 is SGHTS, CDR2 YDEGEE, per germline. Trimming shortened V by 1 base and J by 6 bases, and 14 bases separated the two germline ends. CDR3 size: 15 residues. The CDR3 nucleotides read TGTGCCAGCAGCTTGTATTCTCAAGCCACCAATGAGCAGTTCTTC. It codes for CASSLYSQATNEQFF.

The rearrangement links TRBV19 to TRBJ2-5, with 8 bases that match TRBD1. From germline, CDR1 is LNHDA and CDR2 SQIVND (reference sequence). The J segment lost 5 bases and the V segment lost 6 bases, leaving 5 bases of the junction unmatched. CDR3 length equals 13 residues. Written as DNA, the CDR3 is TGTGCCAGTAGCCAGGGGGCTCACGAGACCCAGTACTTC. Protein sequence: CASSQGAHETQYF.

This sequence joins TRBV5-1 and TRBJ2-3; tentative D call: TRBD1 (5 bases). The ends were cut back, 4 bases at V and 0 bases at J, with 12 bases in the middle. Germline CDR1 SGHRS, CDR2 YFSETQ. This CDR3 contains 15 residues. The CDR3 coding sequence is TGCGCCAGCAGCCCGAGGACACCCAGCACAGATACGCAGTATTTT. As protein: CASSPRTPSTDTQYF. The entire variable domain, with the rest obtained from reference TRBV5-1 and TRBJ2-3, is as follows: KAGVTQTPRYLIKTRGQQVTLSCSPISGHRSVSWYQQTPGQGLQFLFEYFSETQRNKGNFPGRFSGRQFSNSRSEMNVSTLELGDSALYLCASSPRTPSTDTQYFGPGTRLTVL.

J is TRBJ2-5 and V is TRBV2; a possible D gene is TRBD1 (5 bases). The DNA end favors TRBJ2-7, so the J call may be wrong. Germline CDR1 and CDR2: SNHLY and FYNNEI. The CDR3 extends over 15 amino acids. CDR3 region: CASSRPSMDIYEQYF. CDR3 sequence (DNA): TGTGCCAGCAGTCGTCCTTCAATGGACATCTACGAGCAGTACTTC.

This chain uses TRBV7-8 with TRBJ2-2; D might be TRBD2 (6 bases). Germline V CDR1 and CDR2: SGHVS, FQNEAQ. The CDR3 is 17 amino acids. V shed 2 bases and J shed 4 bases, with 17 bases lying between them. CDR3 loop: CASSLLLGGLGTGELFF. The CDR3, as DNA: TGTGCCAGCAGCTTACTCCTCGGGGGTTTGGGCACCGGGGAGCTGTTTTTT.

The chain links TRBV2 to TRBJ1-1, with 7 bases fitting TRBD1. Germline V lookup: CDR1 SNHLY, CDR2 FYNNEI. J was trimmed by 5 bases and V by 5 bases; bases with no gene match: 8. CDR3 length: 14 amino acids. The CDR3 sequence is CASSQRQGGTEAFF. DNA for the CDR3: TGTGCCAGCAGTCAGCGACAGGGCGGAACTGAAGCTTTCTTT. The whole variable domain, filled in from reference TRBV2 and TRBJ1-1, reads EPEVTQTPSHQVTQMGQEVILRCVPISNHLYFYWYRQILGQKVEFLVSFYNNEISEKSEIFDDQFSVERPDGSNFTLKIRSTKLEDSAMYFCASSQRQGGTEAFFGQGTRLTVV.

This chain connects TRBV4-1 to TRBJ2-5, with 9 positions matching TRBD1. Trimming took 0 bases from V and 4 from J; bases not matched to a gene: 6. The CDR3 is 16 residues long. Germline loops: CDR1 MGHRA, CDR2 YSYEKL. The CDR3 reads CASSQEPRTGAETQYF. The CDR3 bases are TGCGCCAGCAGCCAAGAACCCCGGACAGGGGCAGAGACCCAGTACTTC.

The chain uses TRBV28 and TRBJ2-7; D gene ambiguous. Germline lookup yields CDR1 MDHEN and CDR2 SYDVKM. CDR3 length: 11 residues. Trimming cost V 6 bases and J 1 base, with 4 bases left between them. The chain's CDR3 is CASSRSYEQYF. The DNA of the CDR3 is TGTGCCAGCAGCCGGTCCTACGAGCAGTACTTC.

The genes are TRBV28 and TRBJ1-3, with TRBD1 as a possible D gene (5 bases). The length of the CDR3 is 16 residues. The V end was cut by 3 bases, the J end by 0 bases, with 12 bases between. CDR1 is MDHEN, CDR2 SYDVKM, per germline. The DNA of the CDR3 is TGTGCCAGCAGTTTGGCTCAGGGAATCTCTGGAAACACCATATATTTT. This gives the protein CASSLAQGISGNTIYF.

V is TRBV11-2 and J is TRBJ2-7; 8 bases agree with TRBD2. Trimming took 0 bases from V and 1 from J; bases not matched to a gene: 5. This CDR3 contains 16 residues. The germline V gene has CDR1 SGHAT and CDR2 FQNNGV. DNA for the CDR3: TGTGCCAGCAGCTTAGAAAGTAGCGGGACTTCCTACGAGCAGTACTTC. Its translation: CASSLESSGTSYEQYF.

The rearrangement uses TRBV7-9 and TRBJ2-3, with 13 bases identical to TRBD2. This CDR3 contains 17 residues. Germline V gene data show CDR1 as SEHNR and CDR2 as FQNEAQ (reference sequence). Trimming removed 0 bases from V and 5 bases from J; junction bases left unmatched: 5. CDR3 residues: CASSLASGLAGRDTQYF. In nucleotides, the CDR3 is TGTGCCAGCAGCTTAGCGTCGGGACTAGCGGGAAGAGATACGCAGTATTTT.

J is TRBJ2-4 and V is TRBV7-8; D not certain. Trimming shortened V by 4 bases and J by 3 bases, and 10 bases separated the two germline ends. Germline CDR1 and CDR2: SGHVS and FQNEAQ. The length of the CDR3 is 14 residues. As DNA, the CDR3 is TGTGCCAGCAGCTACGGTACCGGCAAAAACATTCAGTACTTC. This gives the protein CASSYGTGKNIQYF.